This TCR beta chain came from a study of OX40 agonist ivuxolimab in advanced cancers. V gave up 0 bases and J gave up 1 base, with 10 bases separating them. Germline V lookup: CDR1 SGHNT, CDR2 YYREEE (reference sequence). This CDR3 spans 15 amino acids. TCRdb's table, derived via immunoSEQ multiplex PCR, lists solely in-frame clones and lacks some. The table has roughly 56,000 clones, roughly 80% seen once; the top ten hold about 3.7%. The J gene is TRBJ1-1, the V gene TRBV5-4; D gene uncertain. Source: CD4+ or CD8+ T cells sorted from blood, taken in a trial of the OX40 agonist ivuxolimab. This TCR was sampled from an adult with an advanced solid tumor such as melanoma, head and neck, liver or kidney cancer. The CDR3 sequence: CASSLGIGTNTEAFF. The CDR3 nucleotides read TGTGCCAGCAGCTTGGGAATAGGAACGAACACTGAAGCTTTCTTT.